The clone carrying this T cell receptor (beta chain) counts as medium-sized (0.01 to 0.1%). Antigen specificity is unknown. TCRdb keeps only in-frame clones here, not all; method: immunoSEQ multiplex PCR. This table holds approximately 7,900 clones, over 70% found once. The source of the sample is a study of T cell clones after liver transplantation. Study-level points and caveats: In most of the 8 subjects, circulating graft-donor-reactive CD4 TCRbeta sequences fell significantly after transplant.

Trimming at V came to 2 bases and at J to 2 bases, leaving 6 bases not matched to a gene. CDR1 MNHEY and CDR2 SMNVEV come from the germline V gene (reference sequence). This CDR3 spans 16 amino acids. The sample in question was CD8+ T cells from blood, obtained before liver transplant. The origin of this receptor is a human donor who received a liver transplant. The chain links TRBV27 to TRBJ2-3; 8 bases fit TRBD2. The DNA of the CDR3 is TGTGCCAGCAGTTTAAAGCGAGCGGGAGTCACAGATACGCAGTATTTT. It specifies CASSLKRAGVTDTQYF.